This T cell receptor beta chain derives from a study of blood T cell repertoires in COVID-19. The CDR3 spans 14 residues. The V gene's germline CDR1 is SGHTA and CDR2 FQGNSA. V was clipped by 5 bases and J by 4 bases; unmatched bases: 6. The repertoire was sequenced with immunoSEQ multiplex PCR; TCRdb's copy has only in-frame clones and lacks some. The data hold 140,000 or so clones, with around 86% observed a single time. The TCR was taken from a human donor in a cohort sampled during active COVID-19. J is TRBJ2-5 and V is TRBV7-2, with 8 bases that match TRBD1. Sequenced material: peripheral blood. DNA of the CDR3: TGTGCCAGCAGCCCGTGGACAGGGTCAGAGACCCAGTACTTC. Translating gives CASSPWTGSETQYF.